This TCR beta chain stems from a study of blood T cell repertoires in COVID-19. The V end lost 8 bases, the J end lost 4 bases, and 8 bases lay between the germline ends. Germline assignment: CDR1 SGHTA and CDR2 FQGNSA. This CDR3 has 12 residues. Method: immunoSEQ multiplex PCR; TCRdb's copy keeps in-frame clones and lacks some. Of fewer than 350,000 clones listed, about 90% are singletons. The chain combines TRBV7-2 with TRBJ2-2; D is unclear. The specimen sequenced was peripheral blood. The origin of this receptor is a woman aged 45 to 65 who had recovered from COVID-19. The CDR3 nucleotides are TGTGCCAGCGCCCTACCCACCGGGGAGCTGTTTTTT. Its translation is CASALPTGELFF.